The clone carrying this T cell receptor (beta chain) was counted between two and nine times. Its antigen is unidentified. This specimen comes from a study of shared clonotypes between healthy human individuals. It was CD45RO-negative cells, positively selected for CCR7, that made up naive CD8 cells, with terminally differentiated effector memory CD45RA+ cells excluded. Original processing notes: Without quality scores, immunoSEQ junctional reads could not be filtered like full-length reads. The data were produced by immunoSEQ multiplex PCR, yet TCRdb's version contains in-frame clones alone and is incomplete. D and trimming come from the DNA, and the V and J calls and clone size come from that table. The profile covers about 680,000 clones, with just over 90% appearing a single time and nearly 25% taken by the ten largest. In germline, CDR1 is LNHNV, CDR2 YYDKDF (reference sequence). V was pared by 8 bases and J by 6 bases, with 8 bases of the junction left unmatched. This CDR3 contains 14 residues.

General study findings and limits: Naive subsets generally exceeded memory subsets in estimated richness. Sequencing depth was predicted to influence how clonotypes are shared among donors.

The chain is built from TRBV15 and TRBJ2-1; 9 bases are shared with TRBD2. This clonotype was sampled from a man aged 30 to 39 in good health. Material: naive CD8+ T cells sorted from blood. CDR3 in amino acids: CATGLAFSGNEQFF. The CDR3 bases are TGTGCCACCGGACTAGCGTTCTCGGGCAATGAGCAGTTCTTC.